A selection of T cell receptor beta chains follows, all from one sample in a study of T-cell reconstitution after alpha-beta-depleted transplantation in children. In TCRdb, the PCR reads were re-called with MiXCR into one record per CDR3 protein. The table shows a few hundred thousand distinct CDR3 sequences, with under 15% occurring only once. This material consisted of PBMCs from the stem cell graft donor, taken from the stem cell graft. These receptors were obtained from a human donor who donated a stem cell graft to a child with combined immunodeficiency. Both conserved end residues are part of each CDR3. A D gene is named only where the DNA matches it firmly. Where a row states a size, it is once, few, many or the class of an expanded clone; other rows omit it.

v_gene,abundance,d_gene,j_gene,CDR3nt,CDR3aa
TRBV5-1,-,-,TRBJ1-3,TGCGCCAGCCGATACTCCCCCCACTCTGGAAACACCATATATTTT,CASRYSPHSGNTIYF
TRBV7-2,-,TRBD1,TRBJ2-3,TGTGCCAGCAGCTTATACGGGACAGGCAGGGATACGCAGTATTTT,CASSLYGTGRDTQYF
TRBV6-2/TRBV6-3,many,-,TRBJ2-1,TGTGCCAGCAGTTACACACAATACAATGAGCAGTTCTTC,CASSYTQYNEQFF
TRBV7-3,-,-,TRBJ2-5,TGTGCCAGCAGCTTACGCCGGTACCAAGAGACCCAGTACTTC,CASSLRRYQETQYF
TRBV7-2,-,-,TRBJ1-2,TGTGCCAGCAGCGCGGGGAGGACAGCGCTACCGTATGGCTACACCTTC,CASSAGRTALPYGYTF
TRBV27,once,-,TRBJ1-1,TGTGCCAGCAGTTTCGGGCAGGGAGTCACTGAAGCTTTCTTT,CASSFGQGVTEAFF
TRBV27,few,-,TRBJ2-7,TGTGCCAGCAGTTTATCGAATCAGGGGCGCCCGTACGAGCAGTACTTC,CASSLSNQGRPYEQYF
TRBV6-2/TRBV6-3,few,-,TRBJ2-6,TGTGCCAGCAGTTATGCCTACTCTGGGGCCAACGTCCTGACTTTC,CASSYAYSGANVLTF
TRBV9,-,-,TRBJ2-3,TGTGCCAGCACCTTTAGCGGAACCGGTCCAGATACGCAGTATTTT,CASTFSGTGPDTQYF
TRBV6-2/TRBV6-3,few,-,TRBJ2-5,TGTGCCAGCAGTCGCGGGACACTTCAAGAGACCCAGTACTTC,CASSRGTLQETQYF
TRBV3-1,few,-,TRBJ2-3,TGTGCCAGCAGCCAAAACCTGCGAGATACGCAGTATTTT,CASSQNLRDTQYF
TRBV27,few,-,TRBJ1-5,TGTGCCAGCAACCCGACAGGCTACAATCAGCCCCAGCATTTT,CASNPTGYNQPQHF
TRBV12-3/TRBV12-4,many,-,TRBJ2-5,TGTGCCAGCAGTTTAACCCAGGGACCCCAAGAGACCCAGTACTTC,CASSLTQGPQETQYF
TRBV7-8,-,-,TRBJ2-5,TGTGCCAGCAGAGACTGGGTCCAAGAGACCCAGTACTTC,CASRDWVQETQYF
TRBV5-4,-,TRBD1,TRBJ1-1,TGTGCCAGCAGCTTGGACAGGGGGCGGGGGATGAACACTGAAGCTTTCTTT,CASSLDRGRGMNTEAFF
TRBV7-9,-,-,TRBJ2-4,TGTGCCAGCAGTCGACCTCCTGGTACAACCAAAAACATTCAGTACTTC,CASSRPPGTTKNIQYF
TRBV7-7,few,-,TRBJ2-3,TGTGCCAGCAGCTCCGGACTAAAGACAGATACGCAGTATTTT,CASSSGLKTDTQYF
TRBV7-9,-,-,TRBJ2-2,TGTGCCAGCAGCTTAACGGTCGACACCGGGGAGCTGTTTTTT,CASSLTVDTGELFF
TRBV11-2,-,-,TRBJ2-3,TGTGCCAGCAGCTTAGAGGCGATCGTGGGTACAGATACGCAGTATTTT,CASSLEAIVGTDTQYF
TRBV20-1,-,TRBD2,TRBJ2-1,TGCAGTGCTAGAGGTCTAAGCGGGAGGGGGTATGAGCAGTTCTTC,CSARGLSGRGYEQFF
TRBV3-1,once,-,TRBJ1-2,TGTGCCAGCAGCCAAGAGCCAGGCGCCTATGGCTACACCTTC,CASSQEPGAYGYTF
TRBV11-2,-,-,TRBJ2-7,TGTGCCAGCAGCTTAGGAGCGGCGGCCGCCGAGCAGTACTTC,CASSLGAAAAEQYF
TRBV5-1,few,TRBD2,TRBJ2-3,TGCGCCAGCAGCTTGACCAGCGGGGGGGCCACAGATACGCAGTATTTT,CASSLTSGGATDTQYF
TRBV24-1,-,TRBD1,TRBJ2-3,TGTGCCACAAACCCCGGGACAGGGCCAGATACGCAGTATTTT,CATNPGTGPDTQYF
TRBV6-2/TRBV6-3,-,-,TRBJ1-1,TGTGCCAGCAGTTACTCGATCAGGGGTAACACTGAAGCTTTCTTT,CASSYSIRGNTEAFF
TRBV7-6,-,-,TRBJ1-1,TGTGCCAGCAGCTTAGGGGTACCGGGGCAGAACACTGAAGCTTTCTTT,CASSLGVPGQNTEAFF
TRBV12-3/TRBV12-4,few,TRBD2,TRBJ2-2,TGTGCCAGCCTACTAGCGATCGGGGAGCTGTTTTTT,CASLLAIGELFF
TRBV11-2,once,TRBD1,TRBJ1-3,TGTGCCAGCAGCTTAGTCGGACAGGGGGCGGCTGGAAACACCATATATTTT,CASSLVGQGAAGNTIYF
TRBV12-3/TRBV12-4,many,-,TRBJ1-1,TGTGCCAGCACCCCAGGGGTTGACACTGAAGCTTTCTTT,CASTPGVDTEAFF
TRBV18,-,-,TRBJ2-1,TGTGCCAGCTCACCATCGACAGTAGGGTTAAATGAGCAGTTCTTC,CASSPSTVGLNEQFF
TRBV12-3/TRBV12-4,many,-,TRBJ2-3,TGTGCCAGCAGCCCGACTAACACAGATACGCAGTATTTT,CASSPTNTDTQYF
TRBV9,many,-,TRBJ2-5,TGTGCCAGCAGCCCCCGAGCGGCGGAGACCCAGTACTTC,CASSPRAAETQYF
TRBV9,few,TRBD2,TRBJ2-1,TGTGCCAGCAGCGTAGAACTAGCGGTCTCCTACAATGAGCAGTTCTTC,CASSVELAVSYNEQFF
TRBV20-1,-,TRBD1,TRBJ1-6,TGCAGTGCTTCGCAGGGGGCAAATTCACCCCTCCACTTT,CSASQGANSPLHF
TRBV27,-,TRBD2,TRBJ2-7,TGTGCCAGCAGTTCGCCCCGGACTAGCGAGAAGGTGGAGCAGTACTTC,CASSSPRTSEKVEQYF
TRBV6-5,-,TRBD1,TRBJ2-1,TGTGCCAGCAGTTACTCGGACAGGGTCTCCTACAATGAGCAGTTCTTC,CASSYSDRVSYNEQFF
TRBV5-6,few,-,TRBJ2-1,TGTGCCAGCAGGCAAGGCTTTAGCTCCTACAATGAGCAGTTCTTC,CASRQGFSSYNEQFF
TRBV16,few,-,TRBJ2-7,TGTGCCAGCAGCCAATACAATAGCGAGCAGTACTTC,CASSQYNSEQYF
TRBV25-1,-,-,TRBJ2-1,TGTGCCAGCAGTGTTAGCTCAGGCGGGTACAACAATGAGCAGTTCTTC,CASSVSSGGYNNEQFF
TRBV6-2/TRBV6-3,many,TRBD2,TRBJ2-1,TGTGCCAGCAGTTACGAGCTGGGACTAAGGTACTACAATGAGCAGTTCTTC,CASSYELGLRYYNEQFF
TRBV18,-,-,TRBJ1-1,TGTGCCAGCTCACCACTAGGGGCGGGGAAGCACACTGAAGCTTTCTTT,CASSPLGAGKHTEAFF
TRBV30,-,TRBD1,TRBJ2-7,TGTGCCCTTAACAGGGGCTCCTACGAGCAGTACTTC,CALNRGSYEQYF
TRBV29-1,few,TRBD2,TRBJ2-1,TGCAGCGTTGAGATGGGGGGCGGGGGGGCAAGTCACAATGAGCAGTTCTTC,CSVEMGGGGASHNEQFF
TRBV4-3,many,-,TRBJ2-7,TGCGCCAGCAGCCAAGAAGGCGGTTCCTACGAGCAGTACTTC,CASSQEGGSYEQYF
TRBV20-1,-,-,TRBJ2-3,TGCAGTGCTACCCCCGGCAGCGGCTTCCCGGGGGATACGCAGTATTTT,CSATPGSGFPGDTQYF
TRBV20-1,-,TRBD2,TRBJ2-1,TGCAGTGCTAGAGAGGCTAGCGGGAGGGCCGACCGCAATGAGCAGTTCTTC,CSAREASGRADRNEQFF
TRBV12-3/TRBV12-4,many,TRBD2,TRBJ2-1,TGTGCCAGCACCCTGACTAGCGCCAATGAGCAGTTCTTC,CASTLTSANEQFF
TRBV4-2,-,-,TRBJ2-7,TGTGCCAGCAGCCAAGCACGCCCGCTCGGACGGCCCCTAGCGCTCCTCCGCTACGAGCAGTACTTC,CASSQARPLGRPLALLRYEQYF
TRBV10-2,few,TRBD2,TRBJ2-1,TGCGCCACCCGACTAGCGGGAGCCCAAGATGAGCAGTTCTTC,CATRLAGAQDEQFF
TRBV6-5,many,TRBD1,TRBJ2-1,TGTGCCAGCAGTTATGAGGCCGAAGGGACAGGGCCGGTCTTC,CASSYEAEGTGPVF
TRBV6-5,many,TRBD1,TRBJ2-7,TGTGCCAGCAGTCAGGGGGACGAGCAGTACTTC,CASSQGDEQYF
TRBV4-2,many,TRBD1,TRBJ2-2,TGTGCCAGCAGCCAATTGCAAACAGGGGGCGCAGGGAACACCGGGGAGCTGTTTTTT,CASSQLQTGGAGNTGELFF
TRBV29-1,few,-,TRBJ2-7,TGCAGCGTTGGGCACAGGGATGAGCAGTACTTC,CSVGHRDEQYF
TRBV10-3,few,-,TRBJ2-2,TGTGCCATCAGTCCAGGTGACGGGGAGCTGTTTTTT,CAISPGDGELFF
TRBV6-1,-,TRBD1,TRBJ2-7,TGTGCCAGCGGGGGACAGGGAACTTCCTACGAGCAGTACTTC,CASGGQGTSYEQYF
TRBV7-2,many,-,TRBJ2-5,TGTGCCAGCAGCCGAAGCCTGCAAGAGACCCAGTACTTC,CASSRSLQETQYF
TRBV28,-,-,TRBJ2-7,TGTGCCAGCACGGGGGCAGCCTCCTACGAGCAGTACTTC,CASTGAASYEQYF
TRBV5-1,few,TRBD2,TRBJ2-1,TGCGCCAGCAGCTCTAGCCGGACTAGCGGGGCTAAGTACAATGAGCAGTTCTTC,CASSSSRTSGAKYNEQFF
TRBV30,many,-,TRBJ2-7,TGTGCCTGGAACTTCGGTGGCTACGAGCAGTACTTC,CAWNFGGYEQYF
TRBV6-5,-,-,TRBJ2-5,TGTGCCAGCAGTTACGGCCAACTAGGTCAGGACCAAGAGACCCAGTACTTC,CASSYGQLGQDQETQYF